This entry lists 30 T cell receptor beta chains sequenced from one sample in a study of response to subunit inactivated influenza vaccine. TCRdb called the RT-PCR reads again in MiXCR, with one record for every CDR3 protein. The sample records 750,000 to 850,000 distinct CDR3 sequences, under 20% being singletons. The source was PBMCs from blood, collected roughly 5 days after vaccination. The receptors were gathered from a man aged 45 to 65 who received an inactivated influenza vaccine.

This clonotype was observed a few times. J is TRBJ2-2 and V is TRBV6-5; D is unclear. There are 15 residues in the CDR3. Germline V gene lookup returns CDR1 MNHEY and CDR2 SVGAGI. Trimming removed 4 bases at V and 0 bases at J, with 9 bases between. In DNA form, the CDR3 reads TGTGCCAGCAGTTCTGGGCAGGCGAACACCGGGGAGCTGTTTTTT. Encoded protein: CASSSGQANTGELFF.

This clonotype was detected only a few times. The V call is TRBV20-1, the J call TRBJ2-5, with 7 bases matching TRBD1. This CDR3 spans 14 amino acids. V dropped 3 bases and J dropped 5; count of bases not matched to a gene: 9. Looked up from germline, CDR1 is DFQATT and CDR2 is SNEGSKA (reference sequence). The CDR3, as DNA: TGCAGTGCTAGGGACAGGAAAAAAGGGGAGACCCAGTACTTC. The encoded protein is CSARDRKKGETQYF.

This clonotype was seen more than once but under ten times. The chain employs TRBV20-1 and TRBJ1-6; D is undetermined. Germline loops: CDR1 DFQATT, CDR2 SNEGSKA (reference sequence). The CDR3 loop spans 14 amino acids. Trimming pared 6 bases from V and 3 bases from J, leaving 12 bases between. In DNA, the CDR3 is TGCAGTGCCCTGGACGGAAGCTATAATTCACCCCTCCACTTT. Amino acids: CSALDGSYNSPLHF.

The chain combines TRBV5-1 with TRBJ1-2, with 7 bases identical to TRBD1. The CDR3 has 16 residues. The V gene's germline CDR1 is SGHRS and CDR2 YFSETQ. J gave up 2 bases and V 0 bases, and 7 bases lay outside the gene matches. CDR3 in DNA: TGCGCCAGCAGCTTGGGGGGGACAGCCGAAAACTATGGCTACACCTTC. The encoded protein is CASSLGGTAENYGYTF.

This clonotype has just a few counts. The chain links TRBV6-5 to TRBJ2-2; D perhaps matches TRBD2 (6 bases). The germline gives CDR1 MNHEY, CDR2 SVGAGI. Trimming shortened V by 2 bases and J by 4 bases, and 14 bases separated the two germline ends. This CDR3 has 16 residues. This chain's CDR3 is CASSYVLTGGTGELFF. The DNA of the CDR3 is TGTGCCAGCAGTTACGTACTCACCGGGGGCACCGGGGAGCTGTTTTTT.

This clonotype was recorded at least ten times. The chain links TRBV29-1 to TRBJ2-3; 8 bases match TRBD2. V shed 2 bases, J shed 4 bases, and the junction held 5 bases outside the gene matches. The CDR3 has 14 amino acids. The germline V gene has CDR1 SQVTM and CDR2 ANQGSEA. The DNA of the CDR3 is TGCAGCGTTGAAAGCGGGAGTTGGGCAGATACGCAGTATTTT. It yields the protein CSVESGSWADTQYF.

Many counts were recorded for this clonotype. V and J are TRBV20-1 and TRBJ2-1, with D perhaps matching TRBD2 (7 bases). Trimming took 4 bases from V and 1 from J, leaving 17 bases between them. Germline CDR1 DFQATT, CDR2 SNEGSKA (reference sequence). The CDR3 runs 16 residues. This chain's CDR3 is CSAKGGGLRSYNEQFF. For the CDR3, the DNA is TGCAGTGCTAAAGGGGGGGGGCTGAGGTCCTACAATGAGCAGTTCTTC.

The chain links TRBV5-1 to TRBJ2-2; D perhaps matches TRBD2 (6 bases). Germline CDR1 and CDR2: SGHRS and YFSETQ. Trimming removed 3 bases from V and 2 bases from J, with 17 bases in between. This CDR3 contains 17 residues. The CDR3 loop is CASSSVLALLNTGELFF. The CDR3 DNA sequence: TGCGCCAGCAGCTCCGTCCTAGCGCTCCTTAACACCGGGGAGCTGTTTTTT.

This clonotype was recorded a few times. V and J are TRBV20-1 and TRBJ1-1; possible D gene TRBD1, 6 bases. The CDR3 length is 13 residues. V was cut by 0 bases and J by 8 bases, with 13 bases left in between. Germline values: CDR1 DFQATT, CDR2 SNEGSKA (reference sequence). The CDR3 DNA follows: TGCAGTGCTAGAGAACAACAGGGTCGGGAAGCTTTCTTT. Amino acid sequence: CSAREQQGREAFF.

The CDR3 region is CSVEGSHTDTQYF. The CDR3 bases are TGCAGCGTTGAAGGGTCCCACACAGATACGCAGTATTTT. The chain is built from TRBV29-1 and TRBJ2-3; unclear D gene. The V gene's germline CDR1 is SQVTM and CDR2 ANQGSEA. V was shortened by 1 base and J by 2 bases, with 7 bases between the two germline ends. The CDR3 is 13 amino acids.

A few counts support this clonotype. V is TRBV7-2 and J is TRBJ2-5; 14 nucleotides line up with TRBD2. V lost 2 bases, J lost 0 bases, and 5 bases stayed unmatched. This CDR3 is 18 amino acids long. The germline V gene encodes CDR1 SGHTA and CDR2 FQGNSA. Here the CDR3 reads CASSLTGLAGEYQETQYF. In DNA, the CDR3 is TGTGCCAGCAGCTTAACGGGACTAGCGGGGGAGTACCAAGAGACCCAGTACTTC.

The chain carries TRBV20-1 and TRBJ2-3; TRBD1 aligns across 7 bases. This CDR3 region has 16 residues. Germline V gene sequence: CDR1 DFQATT, CDR2 SNEGSKA (reference sequence). The V and J ends lost 0 bases and 4 bases, in that order; junction bases with no gene match: 10. This chain's CDR3 is CSARDHNRGAADTQYF. CDR3 DNA: TGCAGTGCTAGAGATCATAACAGGGGAGCTGCAGATACGCAGTATTTT.

The chain carries TRBV4-3 and TRBJ2-1; 9 bases match TRBD1. The CDR3 consists of 16 residues. J lost 9 bases, V lost 4 bases, and 13 bases had no gene match. Germline V CDR1 and CDR2: LGHNA, YSLEER. This chain's CDR3 is CASSRILWDRAGEQFF. The CDR3 DNA is TGCGCCAGCAGCCGGATACTATGGGACAGGGCGGGTGAGCAGTTCTTC.

This clonotype has just a few counts. The chain is built from TRBV10-3 and TRBJ1-4; 7 bases are a match to TRBD1. The CDR3 is 17 residues long. Germline values: CDR1 ENHRY, CDR2 SYGVKD. The V and J ends lost 0 bases and 3 bases, in that order; junction bases with no gene match: 7. In DNA form, the CDR3 reads TGTGCCATCAGTGAGTCGGCCGGGACAGTGCCTAATGAAAAACTGTTTTTT. It translates to CAISESAGTVPNEKLFF.

This chain joins TRBV2 and TRBJ2-7; no firm D call. The CDR3 has 13 residues. Trimming cost V 3 bases and J 3 bases, with 9 bases left between them. Germline CDR1 is SNHLY and CDR2 is FYNNEI. The CDR3 loop is CASSEVGVYEQYF. The CDR3 region has the DNA TGTGCCAGCAGTGAGGTGGGCGTCTACGAGCAGTACTTC.

Ten or more counts support this clonotype. The chain combines TRBV12-3 or TRBV12-4 with TRBJ2-5; D is ambiguous. The germline V and J ends were trimmed by 3 bases and 0 bases, with 5 bases remaining between them. The CDR3 has 13 amino acids. The CDR3 region has the DNA TGTGCCAGCAGTTTGGACCACCAAGAGACCCAGTACTTC. It encodes CASSLDHQETQYF.

This clonotype was found many times. The chain links TRBV6-2 or TRBV6-3 to TRBJ2-7, with 11 bases lining up with TRBD2. This CDR3 is built from 16 residues. Germline loops: CDR1 MNHEY, CDR2 SVGEGT. Trimming removed 0 bases from V and 3 bases from J; junction bases left unmatched: 4. CDR3: CASSYSLAGGIYEQYF. DNA of the CDR3: TGTGCCAGCAGTTACTCTCTAGCGGGAGGAATCTACGAGCAGTACTTC.

This clonotype occurred a few times. The genes are TRBV6-5 and TRBJ2-7, with D possibly TRBD1 on 6 matching bases. V was pared by 5 bases and J by 5 bases, with 13 bases between. The CDR3 spans 13 residues. Looked up from germline, CDR1 is MNHEY and CDR2 is SVGAGI. Here the CDR3 DNA reads TGTGCCAGCAGTACCCGAACAGGGCACGAGCAGTACTTC. Translated, it gives CASSTRTGHEQYF.

This chain links TRBV7-8 with TRBJ2-2; TRBD1 matches at 11 bases. The CDR3 length is 13 residues. Trimming removed 8 bases from V and 7 bases from J; junction bases left unmatched: 3. The V gene's germline CDR1 is SGHVS and CDR2 FQNEAQ. The CDR3 DNA follows: TGTGCCAGCGGACAGGGGGCCGGCGGGGAGCTGTTTTTT. It encodes CASGQGAGGELFF. The full variable domain, rest sourced from reference TRBV7-8 and TRBJ2-2, is GAGVSQSPRYKVAKRGQDVALRCDPISGHVSLFWYQQALGQGPEFLTYFQNEAQLDKSGLPSDRFFAERPEGSVSTLKIQRTQQEDSAVYLCASGQGAGGELFFGEGSRLTVL.

This clonotype showed up many times. The chain links TRBV29-1 to TRBJ2-7; 10 bases agree with TRBD1. V gave up 5 bases and J gave up 3 bases; unmatched junction bases: 4. The CDR3 runs 13 residues. Looked up from germline, CDR1 is SQVTM and CDR2 is ANQGSEA. The CDR3 spells CSVRGTGVYEQYF. The DNA for the CDR3 is TGCAGCGTTCGTGGGACAGGGGTCTACGAGCAGTACTTC.

The V gene is TRBV12-3 or TRBV12-4, the J gene TRBJ2-3; D unresolved. Trimming took 1 base from V and 2 from J, leaving 10 bases between them. CDR3 size: 15 residues. CDR3 DNA: TGTGCCAGCAGTTTAGACCGGTCCCCCACAGATACGCAGTATTTT. It translates to CASSLDRSPTDTQYF.

The V call is TRBV7-9, the J call TRBJ2-1; 10 bases match TRBD2. CDR1 is SEHNR and CDR2 is FQNEAQ in the germline V gene (reference sequence). The CDR3 is made up of 15 amino acids. V lost 5 bases, J lost 10 bases, and 11 bases stayed unmatched. CDR3 residues: CASSPLGLARGEQFF. CDR3 bases: TGTGCCAGCAGCCCACTGGGACTAGCGAGGGGGGAGCAGTTCTTC.

V usage is TRBV20-1 and J usage is TRBJ1-1; 8 positions match TRBD1. Germline V gives CDR1 DFQATT, CDR2 SNEGSKA (reference sequence). The CDR3 runs to 12 residues. Trimming at V came to 6 bases and at J to 5 bases, leaving 5 bases not matched to a gene. CDR3: CSAQDRETEAFF. Here the CDR3 DNA reads TGCAGTGCCCAGGACAGGGAAACTGAAGCTTTCTTT.

The chain carries TRBV13 and TRBJ2-3; 12 bases match TRBD2. CDR3 size: 24 residues. The V and J ends lost 0 bases and 3 bases, in that order; junction bases with no gene match: 25. Germline lookup yields CDR1 PRHDT and CDR2 FYEKMQ (reference sequence). CDR3 in amino acids: CASSLGGRSSTLAGGGGATDTQYF. The CDR3 DNA is TGTGCCAGCAGCTTAGGAGGTCGGTCCTCAACACTAGCGGGAGGTGGTGGTGCTACAGATACGCAGTATTTT.

This clonotype was observed a handful of times. This rearrangement joins TRBV15 to TRBJ1-2, with D hard to call. The CDR3 is made up of 15 amino acids. Germline-derived CDR1 and CDR2 are LNHNV and YYDKDF (reference sequence). Trimming pared 8 bases from V and 2 bases from J, leaving 18 bases between. CDR3 in amino acids: CATESRSTSNYGYTF. The DNA for the CDR3 is TGTGCCACCGAGAGTCGGTCCACCTCGAACTATGGCTACACCTTC.

This clonotype occurred many times. The V gene is TRBV29-1, the J gene TRBJ2-1; D is possibly TRBD1 (6 bases). V gave up 7 bases and J gave up 7 bases, with 20 bases separating them. Germline V gene lookup returns CDR1 SQVTM and CDR2 ANQGSEA. The CDR3 consists of 14 residues. The CDR3 loop reads CSGAGASITNEQFF. CDR3 nucleotide sequence: TGCAGCGGTGCAGGGGCGTCGATTACGAATGAGCAGTTCTTC.

The rearrangement links TRBV12-3 or TRBV12-4 to TRBJ2-1; 8 positions match TRBD2. The trim removed 4 bases at V and 0 bases at J, leaving 5 bases unmatched. The CDR3 length is 16 residues. The DNA of the CDR3 is TGTGCCAGCAGTTCCCTGACTAGCGCCTCCTACAATGAGCAGTTCTTC. Translating it yields CASSSLTSASYNEQFF.

This clonotype was detected many times. The chain couples TRBV11-2 to TRBJ1-2, with D uncertain. V was clipped by 5 bases and J by 7 bases, with 20 bases between them. CDR3 length: 15 amino acids. The germline V gene has CDR1 SGHAT and CDR2 FQNNGV. The CDR3 nucleotides are TGTGCCAGCAGCCCGGCAAACCGGGCCTCCGGTGGCTACACCTTC. Translating gives CASSPANRASGGYTF.

The chain has TRBV6-2 or TRBV6-3 and TRBJ2-1; maybe TRBD2 (6 bases). V gave up 5 bases and J gave up 0 bases, with 14 bases separating them. CDR1 is MNHEY, CDR2 SVGEGT, per germline. CDR3 length: 16 amino acids. The CDR3 protein is CASSLPKAGSYNEQFF. The CDR3 bases are TGTGCCAGCAGTCTACCGAAAGCGGGCTCCTACAATGAGCAGTTCTTC.

The chain has TRBV9 and TRBJ2-1; 7 nucleotides match TRBD2. The CDR3 runs to 13 residues. Trimming at V came to 3 bases and at J to 7 bases, leaving 4 bases not matched to a gene. The germline CDR1 and CDR2 sequences are SGDLS and YYNGEE. The CDR3 protein is CASSGTGRNEQFF. The CDR3 DNA reads as TGTGCCAGCAGCGGGACCGGGAGGAATGAGCAGTTCTTC.